These 16 T cell receptor beta chains originate from one sample sequenced in a study of T cell clonality in common variable immunodeficiency. Notes on the study in general: Reportedly, TCR beta sequences from common variable immunodeficiency showed fewer deletions and N-nucleotide insertions.

No antigen has been identified for these receptors. The table came from immunoSEQ multiplex PCR; TCRdb's copy has only in-frame clones and leaves some out. In total the sample includes 32,000 or so clones, none of them seen once. Sequenced: peripheral blood mononuclear cells. These TCRs come from a human donor with common variable immunodeficiency.

This clone was detected only a few times. The CDR3 is cut off 3 residues early in the read; its end comes from the germline J gene. The chain is built from TRBV2 and TRBJ2-1; 9 nucleotides line up with TRBD1. The CDR3 is made up of 15 amino acids. CDR1 is SNHLY and CDR2 is FYNNEI in the germline V gene. Unmatched junction bases numbered 8, after V lost 3 bases and J lost 8 bases. The CDR3 loop reads CASSESGQGGDEQFF. The part of the CDR3 DNA that was read is TGTGCCAGCAGTGAGTCGGGACAGGGTGGCGATGAG.

This clone turned up a few times. The CDR3 extends 3 residues past the end of the read, so its final part is completed from the germline J gene. The V call is TRBV2, the J call TRBJ2-5; 12 bases fit TRBD2. The ends lost 4 bases at V and 0 bases at J; junction bases unmatched: 6. CDR1 and CDR2 (germline): SNHLY, FYNNEI. CDR3 length: 17 amino acids. CDR3 DNA, as far as it was read: TGTGCCAGCAGTGGAGCTAGCGGGGGGGACTACCAAGAGACC. This gives the protein CASSGASGGDYQET. The CDR3 as a whole reads CASSGASGGDYQETQYF.

This clone was observed at least ten times. From the germline J gene comes the end of the CDR3, since the read stops 3 residues before it. The chain carries TRBV29-1 and TRBJ1-1, with 7 bases lining up with TRBD1. Germline-derived CDR1 and CDR2 are SQVTM and ANQGSEA. The CDR3 contains 13 residues. After removal of 6 bases from V and 1 base from J, the junction contained 5 bases not matched to a gene. The CDR3 here is CSVTGTANTEAFF. The CDR3 bases that were read are TGCAGCGTCACCGGGACAGCGAACACTGAA.

Remarks on this clone: The read finishes 3 residues shy of the CDR3 end, and the germline J gene is used to complete it. The chain has TRBV5-4 and TRBJ2-1; TRBD1 matches at 8 bases. Trimming at V came to 3 bases and at J to 0 bases, leaving 2 bases not matched to a gene. There are 15 residues in the CDR3. Germline V gives CDR1 SGHNT, CDR2 YYREEE (reference sequence). CDR3 bases read: TGTGCCAGCAGCTACGACAGGGGCTCCTACAATGAG. This translates into CASSYDRGSYNE. The whole CDR3 protein reads CASSYDRGSYNEQFF.

A note on this clone: The CDR3 is cut off 3 residues early in the read; its end comes from the germline J gene. The chain has TRBV7-2 and TRBJ2-2; D not resolved. The CDR3 consists of 13 residues. The germline V and J ends were trimmed by 2 bases and 8 bases, with 9 bases remaining between them. CDR1 and CDR2 (germline): SGHTA, FQGNSA. CDR3 amino acids: CASSLQASGELFF. The sequenced part of the CDR3 DNA is TGTGCCAGCAGCTTACAGGCTTCGGGGGAG.

This clone was observed a handful of times. The CDR3 end is not reached by the read, which stops 3 residues before it; the germline J gene fills it in. This chain links TRBV19 with TRBJ1-5; a weak D match, TRBD1 (6 bases). Germline V gene sequence: CDR1 LNHDA, CDR2 SQIVND (reference sequence). Trimming cost V 5 bases and J 5 bases, with 10 bases left between them. This CDR3 is 13 amino acids long. The CDR3 is CASSSQGDQPQHF. CDR3 bases read: TGTGCCAGTAGTTCACAGGGAGATCAGCCC.

This clone was picked up many times. The read terminates 3 residues ahead of where the CDR3 ends, so the germline J gene completes it. This chain links TRBV5-1 with TRBJ2-1, with 9 bases matching TRBD2. Unmatched junction bases numbered 9, after V lost 1 base and J lost 7 bases. The V gene's germline CDR1 is SGHRS and CDR2 YFSETQ. The CDR3 covers 16 residues. The part of the CDR3 DNA that was read is TGCGCCAGCAGCTTGAGTGGGAGGCTAGCGGGGAATGAG. Translation gives CASSLSGRLAGNE. The CDR3 in full is CASSLSGRLAGNEQFF.

This clone was counted at least ten times. Coverage ceases 3 residues before the CDR3 finishes, and the germline J gene fills in the end. The rearrangement joins TRBV19 to TRBJ2-1; no definite D call. The V gene lost 1 base and the J gene lost 2 bases, with 9 bases spanning the gap. Germline assignment: CDR1 LNHDA and CDR2 SQIVND (reference sequence). This CDR3 is built from 15 residues. Partial CDR3 DNA: TGTGCCAGTAGTATAGGTGGCTTCGCCTACAATGAG. Translated: CASSIGGFAYNE. The entire CDR3 protein reads CASSIGGFAYNEQFF.

This clone was seen ten or more times. The missing CDR3 end, 3 residues past where the read stops, is filled in from the germline J gene. This rearrangement joins TRBV30 to TRBJ1-1, with 7 bases fitting TRBD1. Trimming cost V 2 bases and J 4 bases; bases outside gene matches: 4. This CDR3 is built from 13 residues. CDR1 GTSNPN and CDR2 SVGIG come from the germline V gene (reference sequence). The CDR3 reads CAWSLYRGTEAFF. The covered CDR3 bases are TGTGCCTGGAGTCTCTACAGGGGCACTGAA.

The sample holds a few counts of this clone. Sequencing ends 3 residues short of the CDR3 end; the germline J gene provides the rest. J is TRBJ1-2 and V is TRBV30; D is ambiguous. Germline V gene lookup returns CDR1 GTSNPN and CDR2 SVGIG (reference sequence). V lost 3 bases and J lost 3, with 20 bases in between. The CDR3 is made up of 16 amino acids. Incomplete CDR3 DNA: TGTGCCTGGAGAGAGGGTAGGACTTTGATGGACTATGGC. Translating it yields CAWREGRTLMDYG. The entire CDR3 is CAWREGRTLMDYGYTF.

Concerning this clone itself: Sequencing ends 3 residues short of the CDR3 end; the germline J gene provides the rest. This chain links TRBV2 with TRBJ2-7; no definite D call. The V end was cut by 3 bases, the J end by 4 bases, with 13 bases between. Germline CDR1 and CDR2: SNHLY and FYNNEI. This CDR3 has 14 residues. The CDR3 DNA, read in part, is TGTGCCAGCAGTGAGGGCAAGGGTCCGTACGAG. Translated, it gives CASSEGKGPYE. The full CDR3 sequence reads CASSEGKGPYEQYF.

With regard to this clone: The read is 3 residues too short to cover the CDR3 end, so that end is filled in from the germline J gene. The chain uses TRBV6-1 and TRBJ2-7; possible D gene TRBD1, 6 bases. Germline CDR1 MNHNS, CDR2 SASEGT. This CDR3 comprises 15 residues. Deletions cut 2 bases from V and 0 bases from J, with 11 bases between. CDR3 DNA (partial): TGTGCCAGCAGTGAATGGCAGGGGTCCTCCTACGAG. It specifies CASSEWQGSSYE. The whole CDR3 sequence is CASSEWQGSSYEQYF.

The sample holds a few counts of this clone. The CDR3 DNA, read in part, is TGTGCCAGTAAGAGGGGGCTCGGGTCGGAAGACACTGAA. The encoded protein is CASKRGLGSEDTE. The complete CDR3 sequence is CASKRGLGSEDTEAFF. The rearrangement uses TRBV19 and TRBJ1-1; 7 nucleotides line up with TRBD1. The read ends 3 residues shy of where the CDR3 ends; the end is completed using the germline J gene. In germline, CDR1 is LNHDA, CDR2 SQIVND (reference sequence). CDR3 length equals 16 residues. J was trimmed by 3 bases and V by 7 bases; bases with no gene match: 14.

Of note for this clone: The missing CDR3 end, 3 residues past where the read stops, is filled in from the germline J gene. The V call is TRBV7-9, the J call TRBJ1-4; D is perhaps TRBD1 (5 bases). Per the germline V gene, CDR1 is SEHNR and CDR2 is FQNEAQ (reference sequence). The length of the CDR3 is 14 residues. The V end lost 3 bases, the J end lost 4 bases, and 9 bases lay between the germline ends. CDR3 sequence reads: CASSLQTVNEKLFF. Incomplete CDR3 DNA: TGTGCCAGCAGCTTGCAGACAGTTAATGAAAAA.

On this clone: The read gets to within 3 residues of the CDR3 end, and the germline J gene fills in the rest. This rearrangement joins TRBV7-9 to TRBJ2-7; 8 bases are a match to TRBD1. In germline, CDR1 is SEHNR, CDR2 FQNEAQ (reference sequence). CDR3 length: 14 amino acids. Trimming removed 7 bases from V and 5 bases from J; junction bases left unmatched: 10. The CDR3 is CASTLGQDVHEQYF. The CDR3 DNA, read in part, is TGTGCCAGCACCCTGGGACAGGACGTTCACGAG. The complete variable domain, with remaining parts taken from reference TRBV7-9 and TRBJ2-7, reads DTGVSQNPRHKITKRGQNVTFRCDPISEHNRLYWYRQTLGQGPEFLTYFQNEAQLEKSRLLSDRFSAERPKGSFSTLEIQRTEQGDSAMYLCASTLGQDVHEQYFGPGTRLTVT.

A word on this clone: The read comes to an end 3 residues before the CDR3 does, leaving the germline J gene to fill in the end. The chain has TRBV6-2 or TRBV6-3 and TRBJ1-6; D uncertain. CDR1 is MNHEY, CDR2 SVGEGT, per germline. V was shortened by 5 bases and J by 1 base, with 9 bases between the two germline ends. This CDR3 is built from 15 residues. CDR3 in amino acids: CASSGGQSYNSPLHF. The covered CDR3 bases are TGTGCCAGCAGTGGAGGGCAATCCTATAATTCACCC.